These 8 T cell receptor beta chains came from one sample sequenced in a study of read filtering for tumor transcriptome and immune sequencing. From roughly 390 ng of RNA, a library with molecular barcoded alpha/delta and beta/gamma adaptors was made. TCRdb reprocessed the reads via MiXCR and lists one record per CDR3 protein. There are 20,000 or so distinct CDR3 sequences in the sample; roughly 23% occur only once, and 40% to 55% lies in the top ten. Sequenced: a population of CD138-negative cells sorted from bone marrow. The origin of the receptors is a donor over 35 with multiple myeloma.

This clonotype was picked up many times. V usage is TRBV20-1 and J usage is TRBJ1-1; tentative D call: TRBD1 (5 bases). V was clipped by 8 bases and J by 0 bases, with 16 bases between them. There are 14 residues in the CDR3. Germline values: CDR1 DFQATT, CDR2 SNEGSKA (reference sequence). The CDR3 here is CSTGPGNLNTEAFF. The CDR3, as DNA: TGCAGTACGGGGCCGGGTAATCTGAACACTGAAGCTTTCTTT.

Remarks on this clonotype: With a much larger clone just one base away, this may be a read error. The V gene is TRBV29-1, the J gene TRBJ2-2, with D unresolved. Germline loops: CDR1 SQVTM, CDR2 ANQGSEA. This CDR3 has 11 amino acids. V was trimmed by 7 bases and J by 5 bases, leaving 8 bases between them. CDR3 loop: CSGPKTGELFF. Written as DNA, the CDR3 is TGCAGCGGTCCCAAGACCGGGGAGCTGTTTTTT.

On this clonotype: This clone may be a read error of a much larger clone one base away. The chain couples TRBV7-3 to TRBJ2-1; 8 bases agree with TRBD2. CDR1 SGHTA and CDR2 FQGTGA come from the germline V gene. The CDR3 covers 13 residues. CDR3 nucleotide sequence: TGTGCCAGCAGCCCGGGGGGGCCTGATGAGCGGTTCTTC. Protein sequence: CASSPGGPDERFF.

This clonotype showed up many times. J is TRBJ2-1 and V is TRBV6-2 or TRBV6-3; D gene uncertain. V lost 0 bases to trimming and J lost 7 bases, with 7 bases between them. CDR1 MNHEY and CDR2 SVGEGT come from the germline V gene. The CDR3 consists of 13 residues. The CDR3 DNA is TGTGCCAGCAGTTACTCGGTAGGAAATGAGCAGTTCTTC. Protein sequence: CASSYSVGNEQFF.

The table lists this clonotype with a few counts. The J gene is TRBJ2-2, the V gene TRBV20-1, with TRBD2 matching 12 bases. Germline values: CDR1 DFQATT, CDR2 SNEGSKA (reference sequence). CDR3 length equals 16 residues. V was clipped by 3 bases and J by 3 bases; unmatched bases: 5. The CDR3 sequence: CSARASGGVDTGELFF. The CDR3, as DNA: TGCAGTGCTAGGGCTAGCGGGGGGGTTGACACCGGGGAGCTGTTTTTT.

This clonotype has only a few counts. This chain links TRBV7-3 with TRBJ2-1; TRBD2 matches 11 bases. Germline CDR1 reads SGHTA; CDR2 reads FQGTGA. The CDR3 has 15 residues. The J segment lost 3 bases and the V segment lost 5 bases, leaving 3 bases of the junction unmatched. The chain's CDR3 is CASSPSGRLYNEQFF. As DNA, the CDR3 is TGTGCCAGCAGCCCTAGCGGGAGGCTCTACAATGAGCAGTTCTTC.

V usage is TRBV2 and J usage is TRBJ2-7; 7 bases fit TRBD1. Germline V gives CDR1 SNHLY, CDR2 FYNNEI. This CDR3 has 14 amino acids. J gave up 7 bases and V 8 bases, and 14 bases lay outside the gene matches. CDR3 sequence (DNA): TGTGCCAGCGGCCTCGGCCAGGGGGAATGGGAGCAGTACTTC. This codes for CASGLGQGEWEQYF.

This clonotype was seen a handful of times. The chain links TRBV6-6 to TRBJ2-5, with D perhaps matching TRBD1 or TRBD2 (5 bases each). This CDR3 comprises 16 residues. Germline CDR1 reads MNHNY; CDR2 reads SVGAGI (reference sequence). Between the trimmed V and J ends, which lost 8 bases and 0 bases, there was a span of 19 bases. CDR3 loop: CASQSGTFLYQETQYF. Written as DNA, the CDR3 is TGTGCCAGCCAGTCAGGGACGTTCTTGTACCAAGAGACCCAGTACTTC.